What follows describes a single T cell receptor beta chain. Only in-frame clones appear in the TCRdb table, and some are missing; sequencing was by immunoSEQ multiplex PCR. This table has roughly 570,000 clones, 85% to 90% appearing once. This sample was taken from a study of blood T cell repertoires in COVID-19. The CDR3 extends over 14 amino acids. The germline V gene has CDR1 SGHNT and CDR2 YYREEE (reference sequence). Between the trimmed V and J ends, which lost 4 bases and 6 bases, there was a span of 16 bases. The gene calls are TRBV5-4 and TRBJ1-1; a weak D match, TRBD1 (6 bases). Specimen: peripheral blood. The origin of this receptor is a woman between 50 and 59 years old with COVID-19, enrolled during active disease. Here the CDR3 reads CASSAGDGFAEAFF. CDR3 in DNA: TGTGCCAGCAGCGCAGGGGACGGCTTTGCTGAAGCTTTCTTT.